This T cell receptor beta chain is drawn from a study of blood T cell repertoires in COVID-19. Background on the study: COVID-19 samples collected from the United States, Italy and Spain covered acute and convalescent phases. PBMCs, B-cell-depleted T cells, or T cells were the source of the cDNA or gDNA that made up the material.

Original data processing: Cell counts per sample came from amplifying reference gene primers. The repertoire was sequenced with immunoSEQ multiplex PCR; TCRdb's copy has only in-frame clones and lacks some. From that table come the V and J calls and clone size; the DNA was used to work out D and trimming. The sample shows some 100,000 clones, roughly 87% of them seen only once. Germline V gene data show CDR1 as SGDLS and CDR2 as YYNGEE. The CDR3 consists of 22 residues. The ends lost 0 bases at V and 3 bases at J; junction bases unmatched: 18. The sample consisted of peripheral blood. The origin of this receptor is an elderly woman with active COVID-19. The rearrangement links TRBV9 to TRBJ2-3, with 14 bases that match TRBD2. CDR3 DNA sequence: TGTGCCAGCAGCGTAGCTACCAGGGCCTTCTGGACTAGCGGGAGGCTGACAGATACGCAGTATTTT. Translated, it gives CASSVATRAFWTSGRLTDTQYF.